These 20 T cell receptor beta chains were sequenced from one sample in a study of Graves' ophthalmopathy and Graves' hyperthyroidism. TCR beta CDR3 amplification used RNA transcripts. An initial RT-PCR round employing HTBI primers preceded a second-round multiplex PCR. TCRdb reprocessed the multiplex PCR reads via MiXCR and lists one record per CDR3 protein. Of hundreds of thousands of distinct CDR3 sequences listed, under 15% are singletons. The sample consisted of blood. All receptors derive from a woman aged 30 to 39 with Graves' ophthalmopathy.

This clonotype was recorded many times. This chain uses TRBV6-2 or TRBV6-3 with TRBJ1-1; D gene ambiguous. Trimming removed 2 bases at V and 8 bases at J, with 9 bases between. Germline CDR1 is MNHEY and CDR2 is SVGEGT. The CDR3 covers 12 residues. The CDR3 is CASSYERLEAFF. In nucleotides, the CDR3 is TGTGCCAGCAGTTACGAACGGCTCGAAGCTTTCTTT.

Many counts were recorded for this clonotype. V and J are TRBV27 and TRBJ1-1, with D possibly matching TRBD1 (5 bases). Per germline, CDR1 MNHEY and CDR2 SMNVEV (reference sequence). V was shortened by 5 bases and J by 2 bases, with 21 bases between the two germline ends. CDR3 length equals 17 residues. The CDR3 DNA is TGTGCCAGCAGTCATATGCGGGACGGAGGAAAAAACACTGAAGCTTTCTTT. The encoded protein is CASSHMRDGGKNTEAFF.

This clonotype was seen ten or more times. The rearrangement links TRBV20-1 to TRBJ1-6; TRBD1 is a possible D gene (5 bases). This CDR3 region has 15 residues. Germline loops: CDR1 DFQATT, CDR2 SNEGSKA (reference sequence). V was cut by 0 bases and J by 8 bases, with 14 bases left in between. The CDR3 here is CSARDAGEEYSPLHF. The DNA for the CDR3 is TGCAGTGCTAGAGACGCGGGGGAGGAATATTCACCCCTCCACTTT.

In its sample, this clonotype was seen many times. This chain joins TRBV6-2 or TRBV6-3 and TRBJ2-7, with TRBD1 as a possible D gene (5 bases). V dropped 2 bases and J dropped 4 bases, with 15 bases sitting between them. The CDR3 is 15 residues long. From germline, CDR1 is MNHEY and CDR2 SVGEGT. The CDR3 nucleotides read TGTGCCAGCAGTTACGGGCAGGGTCGGATATACGAGCAGTACTTC. This encodes CASSYGQGRIYEQYF.

In its sample, this clonotype was seen many times. J is TRBJ2-7 and V is TRBV28, with 8 positions matching TRBD1. Germline CDR1 MDHEN, CDR2 SYDVKM. The CDR3 is made up of 14 amino acids. With 4 bases clipped from V and 6 bases from J, the junction kept 8 bases outside the gene matches. CDR3 residues: CASSYRGKAREQYF. In DNA form, the CDR3 reads TGTGCCAGCAGTTACAGGGGGAAGGCACGCGAGCAGTACTTC.

The sample holds many counts of this clonotype. J is TRBJ2-2 and V is TRBV5-1, with D perhaps matching TRBD1 or TRBD2 (6 bases each). Germline V CDR1 and CDR2: SGHRS, YFSETQ. CDR3 length: 15 amino acids. V was pared by 4 bases and J by 6 bases, with 16 bases between. CDR3 nucleotides: TGCGCCAGCAGCCCTCGGGGGCCCTACCCCGGGGAGCTGTTTTTT. Amino acids: CASSPRGPYPGELFF.

Notes on this clonotype: An end of the junction does not agree with germline; a read error may underlie this. This chain uses TRBV28 with TRBJ1-1; possible D gene TRBD1, 6 bases. CDR1 is MDHEN, CDR2 SYDVKM, per germline. The CDR3 is 17 residues long. The CDR3 sequence: CASITIYGGREVPDAFF. The CDR3 DNA sequence: TGTGCCAGCATTACAATCTACGGGGGGCGTGAAGTCCCTGATGCTTTCTTT.

The genes are TRBV12-5 and TRBJ1-2; D not certain. The germline gives CDR1 LGHNT, CDR2 FRNRAP. This CDR3 is 17 amino acids long. Trimming stripped 2 bases from V and 0 bases from J, with 16 bases between. The DNA of the CDR3 is TGTGCTAGTGGTTTGACACAGACGATAACTTCTAACTATGGCTACACCTTC. Its protein product is CASGLTQTITSNYGYTF.

This clonotype was counted many times. The chain carries TRBV28 and TRBJ2-2; TRBD2 matches 8 bases. Trimming removed 3 bases from V and 1 base from J; junction bases left unmatched: 7. The CDR3 extends over 17 amino acids. Germline V lookup: CDR1 MDHEN, CDR2 SYDVKM. The CDR3 DNA reads TGTGCCAGCAGTTTCATCGGGCGGGGGGAGAACACCGGGGAGCTGTTTTTT. This sequence encodes CASSFIGRGENTGELFF.

A few counts support this clonotype. The chain couples TRBV12-3 or TRBV12-4 to TRBJ1-6; D uncertain. This CDR3 region has 15 residues. Deletions cut 2 bases from V and 7 bases from J, with 12 bases between. The DNA of the CDR3 is TGTGCCAGCAGTTTAACTGAACCTCCCAATTCACCCCTCCACTTT. Its protein product is CASSLTEPPNSPLHF.

For this clonotype: One base away lies a much larger clone, so this may be a sequencing read error. The CDR3 ends on some other residue instead of the conserved phenylalanine or tryptophan, so this is likely a read error. The V and J genes are TRBV2 and TRBJ2-2; 8 bases agree with TRBD1. With 8 bases clipped from V and 3 bases from J, the junction kept 5 bases outside the gene matches. The CDR3 has 14 residues. Germline CDR1 SNHLY, CDR2 FYNNEI. CDR3 amino acids: CASSKTGDTGELFL. CDR3 sequence (DNA): TGTGCCAGCTCCAAGACAGGGGACACCGGGGAGCTGTTTTTG.

At least ten counts were recorded for this clonotype. The chain uses TRBV12-3 or TRBV12-4 and TRBJ2-7; 7 nucleotides align to TRBD2. The V segment lost 7 bases and the J segment 4 bases; nucleotides outside the gene matches: 4. The CDR3 loop spans 12 amino acids. The CDR3 here is CASTSGGYEQYF. CDR3 nucleotide sequence: TGTGCCAGCACCTCGGGGGGATACGAGCAGTACTTC.

This clonotype appeared many times. The chain uses TRBV24-1 and TRBJ1-5, with D maybe TRBD1 (6 bases). There are 14 residues in the CDR3. V lost 7 bases, J lost 0 bases, and 9 bases lay in between. The germline gives CDR1 KGHDR, CDR2 SFDVKD. The CDR3 here is CATRGRGSNQPQHF. In nucleotides, the CDR3 is TGTGCCACCAGAGGCAGGGGTAGCAATCAGCCCCAGCATTTT.

This clonotype was found once. CDR3 nucleotides: TGTGCCAGCAGTTTAACCCAGGGTTCCCACGAGCAGTACTTC. It specifies CASSLTQGSHEQYF. This chain joins TRBV12-3 or TRBV12-4 and TRBJ2-7; D is perhaps TRBD1 (5 bases). The CDR3 length is 14 residues. V lost 2 bases, J lost 5 bases, and 13 bases lay in between.

At least ten counts were recorded for this clonotype. The rearrangement uses TRBV12-3 or TRBV12-4 and TRBJ2-2; TRBD2 agrees at 14 bases. This CDR3 spans 17 amino acids. The V segment lost 6 bases and the J segment 3 bases; nucleotides outside the gene matches: 6. In DNA, the CDR3 is TGTGCCAGCAGCGGGACTAGCGGGAGTATCGACACCGGGGAGCTGTTTTTT. Amino acids: CASSGTSGSIDTGELFF.

The V call is TRBV5-1, the J call TRBJ2-2, with TRBD1 identical over 8 bases. V dropped 0 bases and J dropped 0; count of bases not matched to a gene: 4. This CDR3 has 17 amino acids. Germline loops: CDR1 SGHRS, CDR2 YFSETQ. The CDR3 DNA reads as TGCGCCAGCAGCTTGGAAGGGACAGGTCCGAACACCGGGGAGCTGTTTTTT. It codes for CASSLEGTGPNTGELFF.

The sample holds many counts of this clonotype. The rearrangement links TRBV6-5 to TRBJ2-4; D is perhaps TRBD1 or TRBD2 (5 bases each). CDR3 size: 17 residues. The V gene's germline CDR1 is MNHEY and CDR2 SVGAGI. Trimming cost V 2 bases and J 1 base, with 15 bases left between them. CDR3 DNA: TGTGCCAGCAGTTACGGTCGGGGCCTGGGGGCCAAAAACATTCAGTACTTC. Translation: CASSYGRGLGAKNIQYF.

There are many counts of this clonotype. The chain has TRBV6-1 and TRBJ2-7; D assignment may be TRBD1 or TRBD2 (5 bases each). V lost 5 bases to trimming and J lost 4 bases, with 18 bases between them. This CDR3 has 15 residues. The germline V gene encodes CDR1 MNHNS and CDR2 SASEGT. CDR3 region: CASSKGVRDGYEQYF. In DNA form, the CDR3 reads TGTGCCAGCAGTAAGGGAGTAAGGGACGGGTACGAGCAGTACTTC.

This clonotype was observed many times. The chain recombines TRBV27 with TRBJ1-1, with D tentatively TRBD1 (6 bases). Germline assignment: CDR1 MNHEY and CDR2 SMNVEV (reference sequence). V lost 3 bases and J 7 bases, leaving 12 bases between the germline ends. This CDR3 contains 13 residues. CDR3 bases: TGTGCCAGCAGTTTCATTCCAGGGGTTGAAGCTTTCTTT. Its translation: CASSFIPGVEAFF.

The rearrangement uses TRBV25-1 and TRBJ1-2, with a tentative D call TRBD1 (6 bases). V lost 1 base to trimming and J lost 1 base, with 13 bases between them. The germline gives CDR1 MGHDK, CDR2 SYGVNS. The CDR3 extends over 16 amino acids. The CDR3 DNA is TGTGCCAGCAGTGAATCCCCGGGGGCCTATAACTATGGCTACACCTTC. This sequence encodes CASSESPGAYNYGYTF.